The following is a T cell receptor (beta chain) sequence with its context. Its matching antigen is unknown. The data were taken from a study of metastatic and nonmetastatic thyroid tumors. On the study more broadly: Comparison of repertoires was carried out across blood and tumor or nodule tissue from malignant and benign thyroid patients. Overall study findings and caveats: It was reported that TCR beta diversity was significantly higher in malignant thyroid tumors than benign nodules, in blood and tumor.

Treatment of any kind had been given to no patient before thyroid surgery. In the study's own analysis: CDR3 was compared across clinicopathological groups, and the resulting differences were used to build a distant-metastasis classifier for papillary thyroid cancer. TCRdb re-called clones via MiXCR from the PCR reads. None of the V and J calls come from the authors' own analysis; TCRdb made them. Counted here are approximately 22,000 clones, around a third occurring once; the ten biggest clones make up roughly an eighth. Per the germline V gene, CDR1 is GTSNPN and CDR2 is SVGIG (reference sequence). The CDR3 runs to 12 residues. Trimming cost V 0 bases and J 7 bases, with 10 bases left between them.

Sample: blood. This receptor was obtained from a female donor with papillary thyroid cancer or a benign thyroid nodule (not recorded which). Some clones in this sample may be carry-over from other donors' samples. The rearrangement links TRBV30 to TRBJ2-7, with D hard to call. CDR3 residues: CAWSVQGNEQYF. The CDR3 DNA is TGTGCCTGGAGTGTACAAGGTAATGAGCAGTACTTC.